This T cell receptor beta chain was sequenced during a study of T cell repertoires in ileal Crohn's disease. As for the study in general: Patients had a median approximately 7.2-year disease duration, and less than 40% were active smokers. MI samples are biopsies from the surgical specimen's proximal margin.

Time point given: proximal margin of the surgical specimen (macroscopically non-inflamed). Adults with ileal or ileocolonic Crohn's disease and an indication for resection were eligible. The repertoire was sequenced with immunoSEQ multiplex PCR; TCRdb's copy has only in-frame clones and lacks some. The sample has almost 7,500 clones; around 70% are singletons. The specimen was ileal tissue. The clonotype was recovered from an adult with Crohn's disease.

CDR3 DNA sequence: TGTGCCAGCAGAACCGGGACAGGGCTATACGAGCAGTACTTC. It codes for CASRTGTGLYEQYF. The chain links TRBV6-5 to TRBJ2-5, with 9 positions matching TRBD1. TRBJ2-7 matches the DNA end more closely, so the J call is doubtful. The CDR3 is 14 residues long. The germline V gene encodes CDR1 MNHEY and CDR2 SVGAGI.